This TCR beta chain came from a study of T cell clones after liver transplantation. For the study at large: A pre-transplant mixed lymphocyte reaction with TCRbeta sequencing defined graft-donor-reactive clones followed in post-transplant blood. Apart from a few HCV-positive recipients, transplants were for non-autoimmune, non-viral reasons.

CDR3 length: 14 residues. V lost 3 bases to trimming and J lost 0 bases, with 8 bases between them. The germline gives CDR1 SGHRS, CDR2 YFSETQ. Profiling relied on immunoSEQ multiplex PCR, and the TCRdb table lists in-frame clones only, not all of them. Among approximately 18,000 clones listed, 75% to 85% were seen once. This rearrangement joins TRBV5-1 to TRBJ2-3; D is undetermined. The sample consisted of CD8+ T cells from blood, taken 48 to 50 months after liver transplant. This TCR came from a human patient who received a liver transplant. Some T cells could come from the graft donor. The CDR3 nucleotides are TGCGCCAGCAGCTCATACAGAAGCACAGATACGCAGTATTTT. It specifies CASSSYRSTDTQYF.